These 8 T cell receptor beta chains came from one sample sequenced in a study of blood T cell repertoires in COVID-19. Some clones are missing from TCRdb's copy, which holds only in-frame ones; the method was immunoSEQ multiplex PCR. In the table there are about 410,000 clones, about 89% of which are singletons. The sequenced sample consisted of peripheral blood. The source of these receptors is a woman aged 40 to 50 with COVID-19, enrolled during active disease.

This chain uses TRBV5-1 with TRBJ1-3, with D perhaps TRBD1 (6 bases). CDR1 SGHRS and CDR2 YFSETQ come from the germline V gene. Trimming left V 3 bases short and J 2 bases short, with 12 bases between. The CDR3 sequence is 15 residues long. The CDR3 loop is CASSSSGTTGNTIYF. CDR3 DNA: TGCGCCAGCAGCTCCTCCGGGACAACTGGAAACACCATATATTTT.

J is TRBJ1-4 and V is TRBV5-1; D not resolved. V gave up 0 bases and J gave up 7 bases, with 13 bases separating them. The length of the CDR3 is 15 residues. Looked up from germline, CDR1 is SGHRS and CDR2 is YFSETQ. The CDR3, as DNA: TGCGCCAGCAGCTTGGAGAGGGCAAAGGGTGAAAAACTGTTTTTT. Its protein product is CASSLERAKGEKLFF.

This chain uses TRBV9 with TRBJ1-3; no reliable D call. The CDR3 sequence is 14 residues long. In germline, CDR1 is SGDLS, CDR2 YYNGEE. V was shortened by 0 bases and J by 7 bases, with 11 bases between the two germline ends. The DNA for the CDR3 is TGTGCCAGCAGCGTAGAGGCCAGGTCGAACACCATATATTTT. Translated: CASSVEARSNTIYF. The full variable domain, in which reference TRBV9 and TRBJ1-3 provide the parts outside the CDR3, is DSGVTQTPKHLITATGQRVTLRCSPRSGDLSVYWYQQSLDQGLQFLIQYYNGEERAKGNILERFSAQQFPDLHSELNLSSLELGDSALYFCASSVEARSNTIYFGEGSWLTVV.

The sample holds one count of this clone. The V call is TRBV5-1, the J call TRBJ1-4; 8 bases map to TRBD1. In germline, CDR1 is SGHRS, CDR2 YFSETQ. The V gene end was trimmed by 0 bases and the J gene end by 4 bases; junction bases not matched to a gene: 2. This CDR3 has 15 residues. The CDR3 bases are TGCGCCAGCAGCTTGGAGGGACAGGATAATGAAAAACTGTTTTTT. This encodes CASSLEGQDNEKLFF.

The rearrangement links TRBV19 to TRBJ2-2; perhaps TRBD1 as D (5 bases). The CDR3 has 13 amino acids. The V gene lost 9 bases and the J gene lost 4 bases, with 12 bases spanning the gap. Per the germline V gene, CDR1 is LNHDA and CDR2 is SQIVND (reference sequence). The DNA of the CDR3 is TGTGCCAGCACCGCCAGGGCCACCGGGGAGCTGTTTTTT. This gives the protein CASTARATGELFF.

This chain joins TRBV5-4 and TRBJ1-1; 7 bases line up with TRBD1. V was clipped by 0 bases and J by 4 bases; unmatched bases: 6. The germline gives CDR1 SGHNT, CDR2 YYREEE (reference sequence). The CDR3 length is 15 residues. CDR3 in DNA: TGTGCCAGCAGCTTGGCCGGGACAGTGGGCACTGAAGCTTTCTTT. Translating gives CASSLAGTVGTEAFF.

CDR3 DNA sequence: TGTGCCAGTAGTATAGAAACAGCACAGCCCCAGCATTTT. This encodes CASSIETAQPQHF. The chain joins TRBV19 to TRBJ1-5; D call uncertain. This CDR3 contains 13 residues. Trimming cost V 0 bases and J 7 bases, with 7 bases left between them. Germline CDR1 reads LNHDA; CDR2 reads SQIVND (reference sequence).

The chain joins TRBV5-6 to TRBJ2-4; 13 bases are shared with TRBD2. Germline trimming cut 5 bases from V and 3 bases from J; bases unmatched to any gene: 5. There are 16 residues in the CDR3. Germline V lookup: CDR1 SGHDT, CDR2 YYEEEE. The CDR3 DNA sequence: TGTGCCAGCAGTTCGGGACTAGCGGGGAGCAAAAACATTCAGTACTTC. It encodes CASSSGLAGSKNIQYF.